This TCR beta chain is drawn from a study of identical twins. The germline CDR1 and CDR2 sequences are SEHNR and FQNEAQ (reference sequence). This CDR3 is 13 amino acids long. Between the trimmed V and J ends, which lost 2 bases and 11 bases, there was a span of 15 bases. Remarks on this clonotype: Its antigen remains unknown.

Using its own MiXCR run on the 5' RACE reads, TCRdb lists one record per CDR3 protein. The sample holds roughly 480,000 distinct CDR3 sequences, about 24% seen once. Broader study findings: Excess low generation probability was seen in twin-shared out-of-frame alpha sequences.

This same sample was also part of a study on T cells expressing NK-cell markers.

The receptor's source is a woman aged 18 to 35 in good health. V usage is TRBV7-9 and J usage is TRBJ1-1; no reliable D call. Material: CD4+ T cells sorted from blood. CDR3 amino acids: CASSLTQSGAAFF. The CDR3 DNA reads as TGTGCCAGCAGCTTAACCCAGTCCGGAGCTGCTTTCTTT.